This is a list of T cell receptor beta chains from one sample in a study of cytomegalovirus exposure and HLA in healthy donors. Repertoires were generated with immunoSEQ multiplex PCR, while TCRdb's copy carries only in-frame clones and drops some. The table records 65,000 to 75,000 clones, around 92% of them present only once. Sequencing used PBMCs. Receptors were obtained from a man younger than 30 in good health and CMV-seropositive. Both conserved end residues are part of each CDR3. Fields, in order: V gene, J gene, clone size, D gene, CDR3 protein, CDR3 DNA. The D gene is left open where the match is weak. Some rows have no size entry. The others give once, few or many, or a class for an expanded clone.

V: TRBV2
J: TRBJ2-7
size: -
D: -
CDR3: CASSVTPNYYEQYF
DNA: TGTGCCAGCAGTGTTACGCCTAACTACTACGAGCAGTACTTC

V: TRBV10-2
J: TRBJ2-5
size: -
D: TRBD1
CDR3: CASRSGGETQYF
DNA: TGCGCCAGCAGGTCAGGGGGCGAGACCCAGTACTTC

V: TRBV7-2
J: TRBJ2-7
size: -
D: -
CDR3: CASSSSGGYEQYF
DNA: TGTGCCAGCAGCTCTTCAGGGGGGTACGAGCAGTACTTC

V: TRBV30
J: TRBJ2-1
size: -
D: -
CDR3: CAWRERSPYNEQFF
DNA: TGTGCCTGGAGGGAGCGGAGCCCATACAATGAGCAGTTCTTC

V: TRBV19
J: TRBJ2-3
size: -
D: TRBD1
CDR3: CASSIRQGGSTDTQYF
DNA: TGTGCCAGTAGTATACGACAGGGTGGAAGCACAGATACGCAGTATTTT

V: TRBV5-5
J: TRBJ1-2
size: -
D: TRBD1
CDR3: CASSQDRVGANYGYTF
DNA: TGTGCCAGCAGCCAAGACAGGGTGGGGGCTAACTATGGCTACACCTTC

V: TRBV7-2
J: TRBJ2-1
size: -
D: TRBD2
CDR3: CASSPIAGGLNEQFF
DNA: TGTGCCAGCAGCCCCATAGCGGGAGGTCTCAATGAGCAGTTCTTC

V: TRBV19
J: TRBJ2-7
size: -
D: -
CDR3: CASSRRRGYEQYF
DNA: TGTGCCAGTAGTAGGAGAAGAGGCTACGAGCAGTACTTC

V: TRBV28
J: TRBJ1-1
size: -
D: -
CDR3: CASSYYSGTEAFF
DNA: TGTGCCAGCAGTTACTATAGCGGAACTGAAGCTTTCTTT

V: TRBV7-3
J: TRBJ2-3
size: -
D: -
CDR3: CASSLGPPGSTDTQYF
DNA: TGTGCCAGCAGCTTAGGGCCCCCAGGGAGCACAGATACGCAGTATTTT

V: TRBV18
J: TRBJ2-1
size: -
D: TRBD2
CDR3: CASSQASGTYNEQFF
DNA: TGTGCCAGCTCACAGGCTAGCGGGACGTACAATGAGCAGTTCTTC

V: TRBV6-5
J: TRBJ2-7
size: -
D: TRBD1
CDR3: CASSYPGQGGYEQYF
DNA: TGTGCCAGCAGTTACCCGGGACAGGGAGGCTACGAGCAGTACTTC

V: TRBV10-3
J: TRBJ2-1
size: -
D: TRBD2
CDR3: CAISEPIKSGLAGVYEQFF
DNA: TGTGCCATCAGTGAGCCGATCAAGTCGGGACTAGCGGGAGTTTATGAGCAGTTCTTC

V: TRBV7-3
J: TRBJ2-7
size: -
D: TRBD1
CDR3: CASSSTGFNDEQYF
DNA: TGTGCCAGCAGCTCGACAGGGTTTAACGACGAGCAGTACTTC

V: TRBV19
J: TRBJ1-5
size: -
D: -
CDR3: CASSQTRNSNQPQHF
DNA: TGTGCCAGTAGTCAAACTCGTAATAGCAATCAGCCCCAGCATTTT

V: TRBV6-5
J: TRBJ2-3
size: -
D: -
CDR3: CASSPFTADTQYF
DNA: TGTGCCAGTAGTCCCTTTACAGCAGATACGCAGTATTTT

V: TRBV6-5
J: TRBJ2-1
size: -
D: -
CDR3: CASSSGVNGEQFF
DNA: TGTGCCAGCAGTTCTGGAGTAAACGGTGAGCAGTTCTTC

V: TRBV9
J: TRBJ2-6
size: -
D: -
CDR3: CASSVGNSGANVLTF
DNA: TGTGCCAGCAGCGTAGGTAACTCTGGGGCCAACGTCCTGACTTTC

V: TRBV2
J: TRBJ1-5
size: -
D: TRBD1
CDR3: CASSISGTGSNQPQHF
DNA: TGTGCCAGCAGCATTTCCGGGACAGGGAGCAATCAGCCCCAGCATTTT

V: TRBV7-9
J: TRBJ1-2
size: -
D: TRBD1
CDR3: CASSLNRGQPYGYTF
DNA: TGTGCCAGCAGCTTAAATAGGGGGCAGCCTTATGGCTACACCTTC

V: TRBV6-5
J: TRBJ2-3
size: -
D: TRBD1
CDR3: CASSYGGQSSTDTQYF
DNA: TGTGCCAGCAGTTACGGGGGACAGTCAAGCACAGATACGCAGTATTTT

V: TRBV5-4
J: TRBJ1-1
size: -
D: -
CDR3: CASSFRMNTEAFF
DNA: TGTGCCAGCAGCTTCCGTATGAACACTGAAGCTTTCTTT

V: TRBV2
J: TRBJ2-1
size: -
D: -
CDR3: CASTGVNEQFF
DNA: TGTGCCAGCACGGGGGTCAATGAGCAGTTCTTC

V: TRBV28
J: TRBJ2-1
size: -
D: -
CDR3: CASSKLRTGTEQFF
DNA: TGTGCCAGCAGCAAACTCCGTACAGGGACTGAGCAGTTCTTC

V: TRBV7-2
J: TRBJ1-5
size: -
D: -
CDR3: CASSRGQYSNQPQHF
DNA: TGTGCCAGCAGCCGCGGACAGTATAGCAATCAGCCCCAGCATTTT

V: TRBV5-4
J: TRBJ2-1
size: -
D: TRBD1
CDR3: CASSLQGARYNEQFF
DNA: TGTGCCAGCAGTTTACAGGGGGCGCGATACAATGAGCAGTTCTTC

V: TRBV5-4
J: TRBJ1-5
size: -
D: -
CDR3: CASSPGLSNQPQHF
DNA: TGTGCCAGCAGCCCGGGACTGTCCAATCAGCCCCAGCATTTT

V: TRBV27
J: TRBJ2-5
size: -
D: -
CDR3: CATGTTGETQYF
DNA: TGTGCCACCGGTACGACGGGAGAGACCCAGTACTTC

V: TRBV25-1
J: TRBJ2-7
size: -
D: TRBD1
CDR3: CASSEQGAYEQYF
DNA: TGTGCCAGCAGTGAGCAGGGGGCCTACGAGCAGTACTTC

V: TRBV27
J: TRBJ2-2
size: -
D: -
CDR3: CASSLSIKTGELFF
DNA: TGTGCCAGCAGTTTGAGTATTAAAACCGGGGAGCTGTTTTTT

V: TRBV5-6
J: TRBJ2-1
size: -
D: -
CDR3: CASSLRGGVIYNEQFF
DNA: TGTGCCAGCAGCTTGAGAGGGGGGGTTATCTACAATGAGCAGTTCTTC

V: TRBV5-1
J: TRBJ2-3
size: -
D: TRBD2
CDR3: CASSLAREREVGTDTQYF
DNA: TGCGCCAGCAGCTTGGCCCGCGAGCGGGAGGTGGGCACAGATACGCAGTATTTT

V: TRBV5-1
J: TRBJ2-3
size: -
D: TRBD1
CDR3: CASSLADRGQYF
DNA: TGCGCCAGCAGCTTAGCGGACAGGGGGCAGTATTTT

V: TRBV29-1
J: TRBJ2-7
size: -
D: TRBD1
CDR3: CSVRDSQAYEQYF
DNA: TGCAGCGTGAGGGACAGTCAAGCCTACGAGCAGTACTTC

V: TRBV6-6
J: TRBJ1-5
size: -
D: -
CDR3: CASSYRGGVEQPQHF
DNA: TGTGCCAGCAGTTACCGCGGGGGGGTTGAGCAGCCCCAGCATTTT

V: TRBV7-3
J: TRBJ2-2
size: -
D: TRBD1
CDR3: CASSLETGVTGELFF
DNA: TGTGCCAGCAGCTTAGAGACAGGGGTTACCGGGGAGCTGTTTTTT

V: TRBV6-5
J: TRBJ1-5
size: once
D: -
CDR3: CASSLRRGGNQPQHF
DNA: TGTGCCAGCAGTTTACGGCGGGGTGGCAATCAGCCCCAGCATTTT

V: TRBV6-1
J: TRBJ2-3
size: once
D: TRBD2
CDR3: CASQSGDSTDTQYF
DNA: TGTGCCAGCCAAAGCGGGGATAGCACAGATACGCAGTATTTT

V: TRBV28
J: TRBJ2-7
size: -
D: TRBD2
CDR3: CASSFRPGLAGAEVVYEQYF
DNA: TGTGCCAGCAGTTTTCGACCGGGACTAGCGGGAGCGGAGGTCGTCTACGAGCAGTACTTC

V: TRBV5-6
J: TRBJ2-1
size: -
D: TRBD2
CDR3: CASSLGGSSYNEQFF
DNA: TGTGCCAGCAGCTTGGGCGGGAGCTCCTACAATGAGCAGTTCTTC

V: TRBV6-6
J: TRBJ2-1
size: -
D: -
CDR3: CASSNPGNEQFF
DNA: TGTGCCAGCAGCAACCCGGGGAATGAGCAGTTCTTC

V: TRBV28
J: TRBJ1-4
size: -
D: -
CDR3: CASSSTGYNEKLFF
DNA: TGTGCCAGCAGTTCGACAGGTTATAATGAAAAACTGTTTTTT

V: TRBV5-4
J: TRBJ2-3
size: -
D: -
CDR3: CASSLAGEFGEFTDTQYF
DNA: TGTGCCAGCAGCTTGGCCGGGGAATTTGGGGAGTTCACAGATACGCAGTATTTT

V: TRBV11-3
J: TRBJ2-1
size: -
D: TRBD2
CDR3: CASSFSGGLADNEQFF
DNA: TGTGCCAGCAGCTTCTCAGGCGGGCTAGCGGATAATGAGCAGTTCTTC

V: TRBV12-5
J: TRBJ2-1
size: -
D: TRBD2
CDR3: CASGPPGGGRGINEQFF
DNA: TGTGCTAGTGGTCCCCCTGGGGGCGGGAGGGGGATCAATGAGCAGTTCTTC

V: TRBV11-1
J: TRBJ1-3
size: -
D: -
CDR3: CASSSNRPGHQVSGNTIYF
DNA: TGTGCCAGCAGCTCGAATCGACCGGGACACCAAGTCTCTGGAAACACCATATATTTT

V: TRBV5-4
J: TRBJ2-7
size: -
D: TRBD1
CDR3: CASSLGQGIYEQYF
DNA: TGTGCCAGCAGCTTGGGACAGGGTATTTACGAGCAGTACTTC